This T cell receptor beta chain was obtained from a study of human T cells and chemical hapten exposure. Study in general: How much TCR each sample yielded varied, mostly because pooled library volumes differed slightly.

With 3 bases removed from V and 9 bases from J, the gap between germline ends came to 6 bases. Germline V gives CDR1 SGHTA, CDR2 FQGNSA. The length of the CDR3 is 11 residues. The time point is: patch test 3, about 24 weeks after DPC sensitization. Treatment of the sample: therapeutic diphenylcyclopropenone sensitization with weekly scalp DPC. Points from the study as a whole: More PT1 expanded TCRs went with higher patch test scores. With regard to DPC sensitization, TCRs above 1 in 1000 frequency did not change.

Comments on this clonotype: What it recognizes is unknown.

The authors' processing: Counts of TCRs in each sample centred on a median of approximately 100,000 and extended from about 20,000 to 690,000. Using its own MiXCR run on the RACE reads, TCRdb lists one record per CDR3 protein. In this record, the V and J calls reflect TCRdb's handling and not the investigators' own analysis. This table has some 91,000 distinct CDR3 sequences, 25% to 30% appearing once. The sample here was whole blood, taken in connection with sensitization to the hapten diphenylcyclopropenone (DPC). This chain joins TRBV7-2 and TRBJ2-1; D remains ambiguous. This TCR was sampled from a man aged 35-49 years with alopecia areata. Some clones in this sample may be carry-over from other donors' samples. This chain's CDR3 is CASSFGVEQFF. In DNA form, the CDR3 reads TGTGCCAGCAGCTTTGGTGTTGAGCAGTTCTTC.